This TCR beta chain was recorded in a study of brain metastases from non-small cell lung cancer. Study findings and constraints: Paired brain metastases and primary tumors largely shared TCR repertoires. Compared with their matched primary tumors, roughly two thirds of brain metastases showed expanded T-cell clones.

After removal of 5 bases from V and 2 bases from J, the junction contained 9 bases not matched to a gene. From germline, CDR1 is WSHSY and CDR2 SAAADI. The CDR3 spans 16 residues. Using immunoSEQ multiplex PCR, the repertoire was profiled, and TCRdb retains in-frame clones only, with some absent. Among approximately 470 clones listed, roughly nine tenths were seen once. A note on this clone: The antigen is unknown.

The TCR comes from a donor older than 35 with non-small cell lung cancer. The rearrangement joins TRBV10-2 to TRBJ2-3; TRBD2 aligns across 8 bases. Sequenced: primary lung tumor tissue. CDR3 amino acids: CASSPATSDYTDTQYF. Here the CDR3 DNA reads TGCGCCAGCAGTCCCGCGACTAGCGACTACACAGATACGCAGTATTTT.